This is a list of T cell receptor beta chains from one sample in a study of cytomegalovirus exposure and HLA in healthy donors. TCRdb keeps only in-frame clones here, not all; method: immunoSEQ multiplex PCR. This table has approximately 280,000 clones, roughly 85% appearing once. The sequencing sample was made of PBMCs. All receptors come from a man between 40 and 49 years old in good health and CMV-seropositive. Each CDR3 is given with its conserved first and last residue. Fields, in order: CDR3 protein, CDR3 DNA, CDR3 length, V gene, clone size, D gene, J gene. The D gene is left open where the match is weak. Size values are once, few and many counts, or a class for expanded clones, and some rows have none.

CASSLVPGGQAEQFF | TGCGCCAGCAGCTTGGTACCGGGAGGGCAGGCTGAGCAGTTCTTC | 15 | TRBV5-1 | . | TRBD2 | TRBJ2-1
CASQDRNTGELFF | TGTGCCAGTCAGGACAGGAACACCGGGGAGCTGTTTTTT | 13 | TRBV19 | . | . | TRBJ2-2
CASSLVSVQNQPQHF | TGTGCCAGCAGCTTAGTTTCAGTCCAGAATCAGCCCCAGCATTTT | 15 | TRBV7-2 | . | . | TRBJ1-5
CASSQDAWGLRQPQHF | TGCGCCAGCAGCCAAGATGCGTGGGGCCTAAGACAGCCCCAGCATTTT | 16 | TRBV4-3 | once | . | TRBJ1-5
CASRDDRGYGYTF | TGTGCCAGCAGGGATGACAGGGGCTATGGCTACACCTTC | 13 | TRBV28 | . | TRBD1 | TRBJ1-2
CASSLTHGDTQYF | TGTGCCAGCAGCTTAACCCACGGGGATACGCAGTATTTT | 13 | TRBV7-6 | . | . | TRBJ2-3
CASSLFPLWTSGYNEQFF | TGTGCCAGCAGCTTATTTCCGCTGTGGACTAGCGGATACAATGAGCAGTTCTTC | 18 | TRBV11-2 | . | TRBD2 | TRBJ2-1
CASSPGLAGGGPGSYNEQFF | TGTGCCAGTAGTCCGGGACTAGCGGGAGGAGGGCCGGGGTCCTACAATGAGCAGTTCTTC | 20 | TRBV19 | . | TRBD2 | TRBJ2-1
CASSRSGTLNTGELFF | TGTGCCAGTAGTCGTTCCGGGACTTTGAACACCGGGGAGCTGTTTTTT | 16 | TRBV19 | . | . | TRBJ2-2
CAWSVRLDGTGELFF | TGTGCCTGGAGTGTACGGCTAGATGGTACCGGGGAGCTGTTTTTT | 15 | TRBV30 | once | . | TRBJ2-2
CASSFELAGYEQYF | TGTGCCAGCAGTTTTGAACTAGCTGGCTACGAGCAGTACTTC | 14 | TRBV28 | . | . | TRBJ2-7
CSVVDRGETQYF | TGCAGCGTTGTGGACAGGGGGGAGACCCAGTACTTC | 12 | TRBV29-1 | . | TRBD1 | TRBJ2-5
CASSSGTSRYF | TGCGCCAGCAGCTCGGGGACTAGCAGGTACTTC | 11 | TRBV5-1 | few | TRBD2 | TRBJ2-7
CASSLGAGGPAFF | TGTGCCAGCAGTTTAGGGGCGGGGGGGCCAGCTTTCTTT | 13 | TRBV28 | . | . | TRBJ1-1
CASSTLAGGHNEQFF | TGTGCCAGCAGTACTCTAGCGGGAGGGCACAATGAGCAGTTCTTC | 15 | TRBV6-5 | once | TRBD2 | TRBJ2-1
CASSNNEGDNTEAFF | TGTGCCAGTAGTAATAATGAGGGGGACAACACTGAAGCTTTCTTT | 15 | TRBV19 | . | . | TRBJ1-1
CASSSWEEGTGGMDTQYF | TGTGCCAGCAGCTCGTGGGAGGAGGGGACAGGGGGGATGGATACGCAGTATTTT | 18 | TRBV5-4 | once | TRBD1 | TRBJ2-3
CASSFSTPLPTYEQYF | TGTGCCAGCAGTTTCTCCACTCCACTTCCGACCTACGAGCAGTACTTC | 16 | TRBV28 | . | . | TRBJ2-7
CASSSATSGRPNDFNEQFF | TGTGCCAGCAGTTCCGCGACTAGCGGGAGGCCCAACGATTTCAATGAGCAGTTCTTC | 19 | TRBV27 | . | TRBD2 | TRBJ2-1
CASSLAGSQETQYF | TGTGCCAGCAGCTTAGCCGGGTCCCAAGAGACCCAGTACTTC | 14 | TRBV7-9 | . | . | TRBJ2-5
CASSSQGGINTGELFF | TGTGCCAGCAGCTCCCAAGGGGGAATAAACACCGGGGAGCTGTTTTTT | 16 | TRBV5-4 | . | . | TRBJ2-2
CASSALSLGHEYGYTF | TGTGCCAGCAGCGCTTTAAGTTTAGGACACGAATATGGCTACACCTTC | 16 | TRBV5-6 | . | . | TRBJ1-2
CAWSRRVIRNEQYF | TGTGCCTGGAGTCGCAGGGTAATCAGAAACGAGCAGTACTTC | 14 | TRBV30 | . | . | TRBJ2-7
CASSKDRYEQYF | TGTGCCAGCAGCAAGGACAGGTACGAGCAGTACTTC | 12 | TRBV11-3 | . | TRBD1 | TRBJ2-7
CASSPRGLTEAFF | TGTGCCAGCAGCCCGAGGGGGCTCACTGAAGCTTTCTTT | 13 | TRBV9 | . | TRBD1 | TRBJ1-1
CASTKTGPNTEAFF | TGCGCCAGCACCAAGACAGGGCCGAACACTGAAGCTTTCTTT | 14 | TRBV5-1 | once | TRBD1 | TRBJ1-1
CASAGTSNTDTQYF | TGTGCCAGCGCCGGGACATCCAACACAGATACGCAGTATTTT | 14 | TRBV6-6 | . | . | TRBJ2-3
CASSFFRDTEPDTQYF | TGTGCCAGCAGCTTTTTCCGGGACACAGAGCCAGATACGCAGTATTTT | 16 | TRBV7-9 | . | . | TRBJ2-3
CASSQRGGGSAYNEQFF | TGCGCCAGCAGCCAAAGGGGGGGCGGGAGCGCCTACAATGAGCAGTTCTTC | 17 | TRBV4-1 | once | . | TRBJ2-1